The TCR beta chain described here comes from a study of T cells in Graves' hyperthyroidism and ophthalmopathy. Lactation, pregnancy, other autoimmune disease or uncontrolled infection excluded patients. This clonotype has a single count. It was RNA transcripts that yielded the amplified TCR beta CDR3 regions. HTBI primers were employed in a first-round RT-PCR of the TCR CDR3. TCRdb used MiXCR to reprocess the multiplex PCR reads, holding one entry per CDR3 protein. The table has over 500,000 distinct CDR3 sequences, about 46% seen once. This clonotype was obtained from an adult woman with Graves' disease, either hyperthyroidism or ophthalmopathy (not recorded which). Sequencing input: peripheral blood or thyroid tissue (not recorded which).

CDR3 DNA sequence: TGTGCCAGCTATTCTATATATGGCTACACCTTC. This sequence encodes CASYSIYGYTF. The chain recombines TRBV7-2 with TRBJ1-2; D is undetermined. The CDR3 has 11 amino acids. Trimming took 8 bases from V and 5 from J, leaving 9 bases between them. Germline V lookup: CDR1 SGHTA, CDR2 FQGNSA.